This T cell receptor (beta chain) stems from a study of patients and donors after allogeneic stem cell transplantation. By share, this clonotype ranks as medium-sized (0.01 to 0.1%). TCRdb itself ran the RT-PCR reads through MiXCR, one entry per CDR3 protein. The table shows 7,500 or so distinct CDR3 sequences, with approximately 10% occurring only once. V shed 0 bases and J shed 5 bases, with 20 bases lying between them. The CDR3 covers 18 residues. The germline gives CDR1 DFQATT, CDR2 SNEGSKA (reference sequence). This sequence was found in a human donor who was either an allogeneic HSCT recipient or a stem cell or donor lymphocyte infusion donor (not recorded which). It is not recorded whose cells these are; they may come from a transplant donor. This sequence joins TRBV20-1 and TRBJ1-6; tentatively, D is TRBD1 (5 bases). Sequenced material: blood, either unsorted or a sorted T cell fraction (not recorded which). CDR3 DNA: TGCAGTGCTAGAGATCGAAATTCCGGGGGAGGAAATAATTCACCCCTCCACTTT. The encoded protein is CSARDRNSGGGNNSPLHF.